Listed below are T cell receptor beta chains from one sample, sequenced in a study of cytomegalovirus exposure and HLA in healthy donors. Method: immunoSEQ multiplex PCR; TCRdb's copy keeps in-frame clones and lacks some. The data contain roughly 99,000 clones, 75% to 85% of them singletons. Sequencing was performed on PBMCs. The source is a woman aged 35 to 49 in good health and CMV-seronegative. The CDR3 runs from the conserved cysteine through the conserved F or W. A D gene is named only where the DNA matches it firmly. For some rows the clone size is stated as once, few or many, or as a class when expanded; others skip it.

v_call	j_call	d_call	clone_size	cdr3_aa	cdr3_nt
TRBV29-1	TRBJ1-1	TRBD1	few	CSVPTGAAEAFF	TGCAGCGTCCCGACAGGGGCAGCTGAAGCTTTCTTT
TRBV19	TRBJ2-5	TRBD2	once	CASSEVYGSGGRETQYF	TGTGCCAGTAGTGAAGTTTATGGTAGCGGGGGAAGAGAGACCCAGTACTTC
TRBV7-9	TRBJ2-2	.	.	CASSPEQTGELFF	TGTGCCAGCAGCCCGGAACAGACCGGGGAGCTGTTTTTT
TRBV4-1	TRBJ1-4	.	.	CASSQEGAGRTNEKLFF	TGCGCCAGCAGCCAAGAGGGGGCCGGGAGGACTAATGAAAAACTGTTTTTT
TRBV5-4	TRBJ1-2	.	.	CASSQLQDPLPGYTF	TGTGCCAGCAGCCAATTACAGGACCCTCTTCCTGGCTACACCTTC
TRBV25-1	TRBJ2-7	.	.	CASSDTGITTYEQYF	TGTGCCAGCAGTGATACAGGGATTACTACCTACGAGCAGTACTTC
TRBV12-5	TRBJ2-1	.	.	CASGLPQGLRGNEQFF	TGTGCTAGTGGTTTGCCACAGGGGCTGCGGGGCAATGAGCAGTTCTTC
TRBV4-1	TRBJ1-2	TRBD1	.	CASSQVIRDRGKPYGYTF	TGCGCCAGCAGCCAAGTGATCCGGGACAGGGGAAAACCCTACGGCTACACCTTC
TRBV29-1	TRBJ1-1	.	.	CSVVGQGGGLNTEAFF	TGCAGCGTTGTTGGGCAGGGAGGAGGGCTGAACACTGAAGCTTTCTTT
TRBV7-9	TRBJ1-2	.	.	CASSLGWTENNYGYTF	TGTGCCAGCAGCTTAGGATGGACAGAGAATAACTATGGCTACACCTTC
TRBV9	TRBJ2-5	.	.	CASNQDSQETQYF	TGTGCCAGCAACCAGGACAGTCAAGAGACCCAGTACTTC
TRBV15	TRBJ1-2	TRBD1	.	CATSRELGTANYGYTF	TGTGCCACCAGCAGAGAGCTCGGGACAGCCAACTATGGCTACACCTTC
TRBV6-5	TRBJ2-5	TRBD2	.	CASSWLAGGAETQYF	TGTGCCAGCAGTTGGCTAGCGGGGGGCGCAGAGACCCAGTACTTC
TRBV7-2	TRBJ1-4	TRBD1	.	CASSTRQGRSEKLFF	TGTGCCAGCAGTACCAGACAGGGAAGGAGTGAAAAACTGTTTTTT
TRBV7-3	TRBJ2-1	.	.	CASSPLGGPGYNEQFF	TGTGCCAGCAGCCCACTGGGGGGTCCAGGCTACAATGAGCAGTTCTTC
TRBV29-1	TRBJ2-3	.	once	CSGAAGQTSTDTQYF	TGCAGCGGTGCAGCGGGACAAACTAGCACAGATACGCAGTATTTT
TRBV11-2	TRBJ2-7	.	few	CASSPWMSAEQYF	TGTGCCAGCAGCCCATGGATGAGCGCCGAGCAGTACTTC
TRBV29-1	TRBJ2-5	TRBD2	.	CSVVPSGGGLHHRYQETQYF	TGCAGCGTTGTGCCTAGCGGGGGGGGACTTCATCACCGGTACCAAGAGACCCAGTACTTC
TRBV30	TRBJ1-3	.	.	CAWSGASGAGNTIYF	TGTGCCTGGAGTGGCGCTTCGGGGGCTGGAAACACCATATATTTT
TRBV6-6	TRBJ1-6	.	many	CASSTTEPRSPLHF	TGTGCCAGCAGTACGACAGAGCCACGTTCACCCCTCCACTTT
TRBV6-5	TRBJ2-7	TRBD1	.	CASTPGTGRYEQYF	TGTGCCAGCACTCCCGGGACAGGGCGCTACGAGCAGTACTTC
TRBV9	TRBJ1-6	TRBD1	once	CASSKTGGSPLHF	TGTGCCAGCAGCAAGACAGGGGGCTCACCCCTCCACTTT
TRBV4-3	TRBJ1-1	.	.	CASSQEGQGWNTEAFF	TGCGCCAGCAGCCAAGAGGGGCAGGGCTGGAACACTGAAGCTTTCTTT
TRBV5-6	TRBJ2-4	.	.	CASSPSRAGRNIQYF	TGTGCCAGCAGCCCCTCTAGGGCGGGTCGGAACATTCAGTACTTC
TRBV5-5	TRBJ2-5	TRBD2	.	CASSPDLAGGQETQYF	TGTGCCAGCAGCCCAGACCTAGCGGGGGGGCAAGAGACCCAGTACTTC
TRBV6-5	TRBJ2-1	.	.	CASSYGGHSYNEQFF	TGTGCCAGCAGTTACGGGGGCCACTCCTACAATGAGCAGTTCTTC
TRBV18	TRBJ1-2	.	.	CASSQAWDNRYGYTF	TGTGCCAGCTCACAAGCTTGGGACAACCGATATGGCTACACCTTC
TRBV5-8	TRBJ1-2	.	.	CASSYTGNYGYTF	TGTGCCAGCAGCTATACAGGGAACTATGGCTACACCTTC
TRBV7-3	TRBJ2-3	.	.	CASNGPQRAPGDTQYF	TGTGCCAGCAACGGCCCCCAGCGGGCCCCAGGAGATACGCAGTATTTT
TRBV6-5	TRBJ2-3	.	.	CASSATGPPGDTQYF	TGTGCCAGCAGTGCGACCGGGCCCCCGGGGGATACGCAGTATTTT
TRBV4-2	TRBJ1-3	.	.	CASSPTVSSGNTIYF	TGTGCCAGCAGCCCTACAGTGAGCTCTGGAAACACCATATATTTT
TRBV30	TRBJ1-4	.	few	CAWRRAGDEKLFF	TGTGCCTGGAGAAGGGCAGGGGATGAAAAACTGTTTTTT
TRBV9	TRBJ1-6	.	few	CASSVLGSPLHF	TGTGCCAGCAGCGTTCTTGGCTCACCCCTCCACTTT
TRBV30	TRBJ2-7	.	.	CAWSVQDSYYEQYF	TGTGCCTGGAGTGTACAGGACAGTTACTACGAGCAGTACTTC
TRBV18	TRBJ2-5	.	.	CASSPGQKETQYF	TGTGCCAGCTCACCGGGACAAAAAGAGACCCAGTACTTC
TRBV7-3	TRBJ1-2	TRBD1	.	CASSPGDSYGYTF	TGTGCCAGCAGCCCCGGGGACAGCTATGGCTACACCTTC
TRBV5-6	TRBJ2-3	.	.	CASSLGGLASDTQYF	TGTGCCAGCAGCTTGGGTGGACTCGCCTCAGATACGCAGTATTTT
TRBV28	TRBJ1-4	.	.	CASSLPGGTNEKLFF	TGTGCCAGCAGTCTCCCCGGGGGGACTAATGAAAAACTGTTTTTT
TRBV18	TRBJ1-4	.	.	CASSPYFSPGEKLFF	TGTGCCAGCTCACCTTATTTTTCTCCGGGTGAAAAACTGTTTTTT
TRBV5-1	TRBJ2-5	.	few	CASSFFRETQYF	TGCGCCAGCAGCTTCTTCAGGGAGACCCAGTACTTC
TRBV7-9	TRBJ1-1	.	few	CASSPVMNTEAFF	TGTGCCAGCAGTCCTGTTATGAACACTGAAGCTTTCTTT
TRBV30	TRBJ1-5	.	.	CAWTGSSNQPQNF	TGTGCCTGGACCGGGAGTAGCAATCAGCCCCAGAATTTT
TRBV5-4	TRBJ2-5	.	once	CASSLSRGAARETQYF	TGTGCCAGCAGCTTGTCGCGGGGCGCCGCCCGGGAGACCCAGTACTTC
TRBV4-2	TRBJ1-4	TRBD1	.	CASSLRDRDEKLFF	TGTGCCAGCAGCCTCCGGGACAGGGATGAAAAACTGTTTTTT
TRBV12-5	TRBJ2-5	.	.	CASGLGGGQETQYF	TGTGCTAGTGGTTTAGGGGGGGGGCAAGAGACCCAGTACTTC
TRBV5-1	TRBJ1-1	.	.	CASSFRQANTEAFF	TGCGCCAGCAGCTTTCGCCAAGCGAACACTGAAGCTTTCTTT
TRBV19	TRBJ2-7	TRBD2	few	CASSIRLAGVGYEQYF	TGTGCCAGTAGTATCCGGCTAGCGGGGGTCGGCTACGAGCAGTACTTC
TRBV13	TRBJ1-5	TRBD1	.	CASSKKTGGYQPQHF	TGTGCCAGCAGCAAAAAGACAGGGGGCTATCAGCCCCAGCATTTT
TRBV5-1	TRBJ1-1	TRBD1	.	CASSLGQGGRRAEAFF	TGCGCCAGCAGCCTAGGACAGGGGGGAAGAAGAGCTGAAGCTTTCTTT
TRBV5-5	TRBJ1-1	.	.	CASSLGATGILDEAFF	TGTGCCAGCAGCTTGGGGGCCACAGGAATATTAGATGAAGCTTTCTTT
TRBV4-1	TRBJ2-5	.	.	CASSRGPGETQYF	TGCGCCAGCAGCCGAGGACCGGGGGAGACCCAGTACTTC
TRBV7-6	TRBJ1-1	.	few	CASSLSSGTEAFF	TGTGCCAGCAGCTTATCCTCCGGGACTGAAGCTTTCTTT
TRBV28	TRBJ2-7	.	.	CASRRTGSYEQYF	TGTGCCAGCAGGCGCACAGGTTCCTACGAGCAGTACTTC
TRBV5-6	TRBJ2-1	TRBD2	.	CASSALGGASYNEQFF	TGTGCCAGCAGCGCCCTCGGGGGGGCGTCCTACAATGAGCAGTTCTTC
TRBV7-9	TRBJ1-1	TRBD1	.	CASSLGRGGLNTEAFF	TGTGCCAGCAGCTTAGGGAGAGGGGGCTTGAACACTGAAGCTTTCTTT
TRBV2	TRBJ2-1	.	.	CAAAVTASYNEQFF	TGTGCCGCCGCCGTGACAGCCTCCTACAATGAGCAGTTCTTC
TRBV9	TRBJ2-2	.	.	CASSVDGDTGELFF	TGTGCCAGCAGCGTAGACGGGGACACCGGGGAGCTGTTTTTT
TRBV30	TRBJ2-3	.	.	CAWSMGSGTDTQYF	TGTGCCTGGAGTATGGGGAGCGGCACAGATACGCAGTATTTT
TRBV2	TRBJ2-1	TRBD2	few	CASSEMLAVYNEQFF	TGTGCCAGCAGTGAAATGCTAGCGGTCTACAATGAGCAGTTCTTC
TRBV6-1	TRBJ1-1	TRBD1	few	CASSGQGSWTEAFF	TGTGCCAGCAGCGGACAGGGTTCGTGGACTGAAGCTTTCTTT